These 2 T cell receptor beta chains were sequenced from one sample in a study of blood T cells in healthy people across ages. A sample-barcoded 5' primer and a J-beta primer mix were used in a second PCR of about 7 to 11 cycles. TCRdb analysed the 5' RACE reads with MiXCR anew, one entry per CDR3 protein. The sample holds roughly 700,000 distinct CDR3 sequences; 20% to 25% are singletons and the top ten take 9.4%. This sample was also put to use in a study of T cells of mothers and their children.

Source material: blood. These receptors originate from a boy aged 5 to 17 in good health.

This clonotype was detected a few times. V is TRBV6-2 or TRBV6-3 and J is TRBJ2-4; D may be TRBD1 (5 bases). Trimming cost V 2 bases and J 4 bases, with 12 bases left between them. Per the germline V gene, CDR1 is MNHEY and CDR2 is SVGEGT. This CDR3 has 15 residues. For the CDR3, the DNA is TGTGCCAGCAGTTACACCCAAGGGGTAAAAAACATTCAGTACTTC. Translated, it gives CASSYTQGVKNIQYF.

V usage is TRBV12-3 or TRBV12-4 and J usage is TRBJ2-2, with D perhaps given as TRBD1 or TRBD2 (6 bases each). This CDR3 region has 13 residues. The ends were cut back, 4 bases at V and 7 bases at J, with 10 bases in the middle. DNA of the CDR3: TGTGCCAGCAGTTACAGGGAGGACGGGGAGCTGTTTTTT. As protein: CASSYREDGELFF.